Listed below are T cell receptor beta chains from one sample, sequenced in a study of cytomegalovirus exposure and HLA in healthy donors. TCRdb's table, derived via immunoSEQ multiplex PCR, lists solely in-frame clones and lacks some. The sample shows approximately 99,000 clones, 70% to 90% of them seen only once. The sequenced sample consisted of PBMCs. These receptors were obtained from a woman under 30 in good health and CMV-seronegative. The conserved cysteine and the conserved F or W are not part of the CDR3 here. Each record gives: V gene, CDR3 protein.

V: TRBV6-1
CDR3: ASSTIGGSYTEAF

V: TRBV5-1
CDR3: ASSIGTSYNEQF

V: TRBV7-9
CDR3: ASSSQGQKHYEQY

V: TRBV14
CDR3: ASSPREGTEAF

V: TRBV4-1
CDR3: ASSQDRDLNQPQH

V: TRBV7-6
CDR3: ASGRGGNNSPLH

V: TRBV1
CDR3: TSSHRVAKNIQY

V: TRBV4-1
CDR3: ASSRGSLGNTIY

V: TRBV28
CDR3: ASSSQGNEQF

V: TRBV7-9
CDR3: ASSLVDQPQH

V: TRBV10-1
CDR3: ASSELAGSYNEQF

V: TRBV7-9
CDR3: ASLANTEAF

V: TRBV5-1
CDR3: ASSLTGYPSEQY

V: TRBV2
CDR3: ASRDGTGYNQPQH

V: TRBV27
CDR3: ASSSPTEAF

V: TRBV6-4
CDR3: ASSDSIAGVDTQY

V: TRBV4-1
CDR3: ASSLHRGYEQF

V: TRBV10-2
CDR3: ASSEQSGEQY

V: TRBV19
CDR3: ASSEENLSNSPLH

V: TRBV4-1
CDR3: ASSQDQTDNQPQH

V: TRBV5-8
CDR3: ASSLGQGSGGNQPQH

V: TRBV7-8
CDR3: ASSSRLGQGIGNTIY

V: TRBV15
CDR3: ATSRRLPRDGETQY

V: TRBV7-9
CDR3: ASREAGQGANDEQF

V: TRBV10-3
CDR3: AISDAKRTEAF

V: TRBV7-9
CDR3: ASSHRQGEDFLVYEKLF

V: TRBV7-8
CDR3: ASSLGAVSYEQY

V: TRBV7-9
CDR3: ASRGFDARGRHSGNTIY

V: TRBV28
CDR3: ASSLFTANEKLF

V: TRBV2
CDR3: ASSARDRFHNEQF

V: TRBV27
CDR3: ASSNTDRGRNTGELF

V: TRBV7-7
CDR3: ASSLAGVDGETQY

V: TRBV27
CDR3: ASSFQADSYEQY

V: TRBV10-3
CDR3: AISDGGQRGETQY

V: TRBV18
CDR3: ASSPYQGYGYT

V: TRBV9
CDR3: ASSHSSGGIPSTDTQY

V: TRBV4-1
CDR3: ASSQGDRGDQH

V: TRBV6-5
CDR3: ASSQDNPGHNEQF

V: TRBV27
CDR3: ASSLSPSSKLF

V: TRBV5-1
CDR3: ASRAEGQGIDTQY

V: TRBV6-4
CDR3: ASSVGTGFSTDTQY

V: TRBV12-2
CDR3: ASPSPIILGQY

V: TRBV30
CDR3: AWSPDRGNTIY

V: TRBV2
CDR3: ASSEAGDMSSTDTQY

V: TRBV15
CDR3: ATSRRRDTEAF

V: TRBV10-3
CDR3: AISESGGAVQTQY

V: TRBV6-1
CDR3: ASRSPGIQPQH

V: TRBV30
CDR3: AWTSGANVLT

V: TRBV27
CDR3: ASSLLGPETQY

V: TRBV6-1
CDR3: ASSEGADADGYT

V: TRBV6-1
CDR3: ASTSGDSPLH

V: TRBV25-1
CDR3: ASRDRDRETETQY

V: TRBV28
CDR3: ASSDLQGVREAF

V: TRBV11-2
CDR3: ASRRVSGGRYEQY

V: TRBV7-9
CDR3: ASSRRGDNEQF

V: TRBV7-9
CDR3: ASSYVGEVSSPLH

V: TRBV11-2
CDR3: ASSLVEGGTGAF

V: TRBV14
CDR3: ASSQRRGITDTQY

V: TRBV6-1
CDR3: ASSVLPGLAEGLKY

V: TRBV4-2
CDR3: ASSQRTSGGRTYEQY